This T cell receptor beta chain was obtained from a study of PD-L1 blockade in urothelial cancer. About the research overall: Blood analysis took place 3 weeks (second dose) and 6 weeks after treatment start. T cell content in blood samples showed a median of approximately 140,000.

Whole-study findings and limits: For durable-benefit patients, tumor-associated blood clones expanded more at 3 weeks.

The time point here: peripheral blood 6 weeks after treatment start. The CDR3 runs to 14 residues. Trimming left V 7 bases short and J 0 bases short, with 10 bases between. Germline V gene sequence: CDR1 SNHLY, CDR2 FYNNEI. Some clones are missing from TCRdb's copy, which holds only in-frame ones; the method was immunoSEQ multiplex PCR. Counted here are about 36,000 clones, 84% occurring once; the ten biggest clones make up approximately 10%. This clone appeared a single time. Its cognate antigen is unknown. The origin of this receptor is a man between 40 and 49 years old with urothelial cancer. The chain combines TRBV2 with TRBJ1-3; maybe TRBD1 (5 bases). Here the sequenced sample was PBMCs, taken around atezolizumab (anti-PD-L1) treatment. CDR3 bases: TGTGCCAGCACCGACAGAAGCTCTGGAAACACCATATATTTT. It codes for CASTDRSSGNTIYF. The full variable domain, rest sourced from reference TRBV2 and TRBJ1-3, is EPEVTQTPSHQVTQMGQEVILRCVPISNHLYFYWYRQILGQKVEFLVSFYNNEISEKSEIFDDQFSVERPDGSNFTLKIRSTKLEDSAMYFCASTDRSSGNTIYFGEGSWLTVV.